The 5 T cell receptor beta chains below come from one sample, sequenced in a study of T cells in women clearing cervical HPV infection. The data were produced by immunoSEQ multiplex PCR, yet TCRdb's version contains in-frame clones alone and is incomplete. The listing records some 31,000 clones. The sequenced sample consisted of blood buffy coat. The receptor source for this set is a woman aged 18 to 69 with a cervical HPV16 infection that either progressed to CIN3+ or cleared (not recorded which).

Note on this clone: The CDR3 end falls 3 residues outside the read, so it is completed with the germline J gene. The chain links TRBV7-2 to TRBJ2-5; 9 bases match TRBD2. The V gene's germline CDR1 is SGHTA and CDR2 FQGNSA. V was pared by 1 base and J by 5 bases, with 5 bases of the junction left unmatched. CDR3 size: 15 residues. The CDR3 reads CASSLVAGEGETQYF. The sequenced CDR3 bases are TGTGCCAGCAGCTTAGTAGCGGGAGAGGGGGAGACC.

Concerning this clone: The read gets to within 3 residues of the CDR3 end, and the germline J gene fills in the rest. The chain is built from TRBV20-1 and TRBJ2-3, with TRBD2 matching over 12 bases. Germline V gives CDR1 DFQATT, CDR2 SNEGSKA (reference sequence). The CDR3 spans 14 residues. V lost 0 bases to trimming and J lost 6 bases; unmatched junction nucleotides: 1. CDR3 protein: CSARDGLAGDTQYF. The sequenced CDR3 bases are TGCAGTGCTAGAGATGGACTAGCGGGGGATACG.

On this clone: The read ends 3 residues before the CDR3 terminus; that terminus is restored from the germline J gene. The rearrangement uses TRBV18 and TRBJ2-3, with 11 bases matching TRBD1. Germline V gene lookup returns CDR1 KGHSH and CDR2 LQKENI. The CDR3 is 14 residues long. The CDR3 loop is CASSRDRGSETQYF. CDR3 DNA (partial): TGTGCCAGCTCACGGGACAGGGGGAGCGAGACG. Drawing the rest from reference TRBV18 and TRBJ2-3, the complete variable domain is NAGVMQNPRHLVRRRGQEARLRCSPMKGHSHVYWYRQLPEEGLKFMVYLQKENIIDESGMPKERFSAEFPKEGPSILRIQQVVRGDSAAYFCASSRDRGSETQYFGPGTRLTVL.

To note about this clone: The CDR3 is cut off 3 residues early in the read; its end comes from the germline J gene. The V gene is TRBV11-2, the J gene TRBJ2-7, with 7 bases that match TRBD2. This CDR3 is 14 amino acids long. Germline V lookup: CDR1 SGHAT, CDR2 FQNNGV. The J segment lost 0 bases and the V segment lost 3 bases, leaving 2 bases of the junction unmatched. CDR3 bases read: TGTGCCAGCAGCTTTTCTAGCGGCTCCTACGAG. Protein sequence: CASSFSSGSYE. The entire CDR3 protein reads CASSFSSGSYEQYF.

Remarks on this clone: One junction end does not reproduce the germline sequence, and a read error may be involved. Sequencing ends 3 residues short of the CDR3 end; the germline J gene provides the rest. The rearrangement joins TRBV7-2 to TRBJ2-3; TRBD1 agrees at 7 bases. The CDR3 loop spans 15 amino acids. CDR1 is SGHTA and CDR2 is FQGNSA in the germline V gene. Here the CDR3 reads CASSPRQGRSETQYF. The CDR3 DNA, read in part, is TGTGCCAGCAGCCCGAGACAGGGTAGGTCAGAGACG. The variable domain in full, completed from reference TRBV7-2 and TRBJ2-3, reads GAGVSQSPSNKVTEKGKDVELRCDPISGHTALYWYRQSLGQGLEFLIYFQGNSAPDKSGLPSDRFSAERTGGSVSTLTIQRTQQEDSAVYLCASSPRQGRSETQYFGPGTRLTVL.